This TCR beta chain appears in the sequencing data of a study of blood T cell repertoires in COVID-19. Data came from immunoSEQ multiplex PCR; TCRdb stores just in-frame clones and leaves some out. The sample holds 35,000 to 50,000 clones; approximately 86% are singletons and the top ten take approximately 15%. The V end lost 7 bases, the J end lost 7 bases, and 11 bases lay between the germline ends. Germline loops: CDR1 LNHDA, CDR2 SQIVND (reference sequence). CDR3 length: 12 residues. The clonotype was recovered from a man aged 60 to 75 with active COVID-19. The specimen sequenced was peripheral blood. The V gene is TRBV19, the J gene TRBJ1-5, with D possibly matching TRBD1 (5 bases). CDR3 coding DNA: TGTGCCAGTATGGGAGGGGAGCAGCCCCAGCATTTT. As protein: CASMGGEQPQHF.